This T cell receptor beta chain emerged from a study of T cells in Graves' hyperthyroidism and ophthalmopathy. The diagnoses drew upon clinical symptoms, serum thyroxine and TRAb, thyroid ultrasound and orbital computed tomography. This clonotype was recorded a few times. What it recognizes is unknown. Whole-study findings and limits: Through a model of 13 V-J features, ophthalmopathy was separated from stable hyperthyroidism. For ophthalmopathy, model prediction preceded onset by a median approximately 6 months.

The germline gives CDR1 SNHLY, CDR2 FYNNEI. The CDR3 loop spans 14 amino acids. V was trimmed by 8 bases and J by 0 bases, leaving 10 bases between them. TCR beta CDR3 sequences were amplified from RNA transcripts. HTBI primers drove first-round RT-PCR of the TCR CDR3. From the multiplex PCR reads, TCRdb called clonotypes with MiXCR, one entry per CDR3 protein. The sample holds 650,000 to 750,000 distinct CDR3 sequences, 11% to 15% seen once. The chain is built from TRBV2 and TRBJ2-2; D remains unclear. This sequence originates from a woman under 30 with Graves' hyperthyroidism. Sequencing was performed on blood. The CDR3: CASVKGTNTGELFF. The CDR3 DNA is TGTGCCAGCGTAAAGGGTACGAACACCGGGGAGCTGTTTTTT.